One TCR beta chain is described in this entry. The antigen is not known. Other DNA sequences of this sample code for an identical CDR3. This sample was included in a study of shared clonotypes between healthy human individuals. Across the whole study: Three CD4 naive, three CD4 memory, two CD8 naive and one CD8 memory plate were used per donor. Study-level findings and limits: Clonotype sharing across donors was expected to vary with sequencing depth.

Sequenced by immunoSEQ multiplex PCR; TCRdb stores in-frame clones only, minus some. The table lists approximately 720,000 clones, 92% of them singletons. Positively selected for CCR7, the CD45RO-negative cells used as naive CD8 cells excluded terminally differentiated effector memory CD45RA+ cells. Looked up from germline, CDR1 is SEHNR and CDR2 is FQNEAQ (reference sequence). This CDR3 contains 15 residues. J lost 1 base, V lost 5 bases, and 2 bases had no gene match. Sequenced material: naive CD8+ T cells sorted from blood. The receptor comes from a man under 40 in good health. V gene TRBV7-9 combines with J gene TRBJ2-1, with 10 bases fitting TRBD2. As DNA, the CDR3 is TGTGCCAGCAGCCCGACTAGCGGGTCCTACAATGAGCAGTTCTTC. This sequence encodes CASSPTSGSYNEQFF.